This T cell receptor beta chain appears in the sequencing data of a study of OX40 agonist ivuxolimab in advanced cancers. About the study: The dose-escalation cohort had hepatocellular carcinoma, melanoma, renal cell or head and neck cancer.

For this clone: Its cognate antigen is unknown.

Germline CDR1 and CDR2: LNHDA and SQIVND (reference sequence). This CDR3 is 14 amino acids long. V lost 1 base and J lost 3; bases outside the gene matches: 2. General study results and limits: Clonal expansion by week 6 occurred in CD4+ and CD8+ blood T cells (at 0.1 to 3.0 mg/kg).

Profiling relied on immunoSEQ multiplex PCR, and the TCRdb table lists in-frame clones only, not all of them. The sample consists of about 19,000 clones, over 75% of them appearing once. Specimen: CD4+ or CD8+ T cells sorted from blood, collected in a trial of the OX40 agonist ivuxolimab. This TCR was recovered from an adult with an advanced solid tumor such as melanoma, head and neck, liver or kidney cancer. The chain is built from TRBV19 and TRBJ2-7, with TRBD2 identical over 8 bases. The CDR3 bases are TGTGCCAGTAGTATAGGGACTAGCTTCTACGAGCAGTACTTC. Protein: CASSIGTSFYEQYF.